Sequencing of this T cell receptor beta chain was carried out in a study of T cells in Graves' hyperthyroidism and ophthalmopathy. This clonotype was seen a single time. This may be a read error, as it is one base from a much larger clone. Germline loops: CDR1 KGHSH, CDR2 LQKENI. V was shortened by 0 bases and J by 4 bases, with 20 bases between the two germline ends. This CDR3 has 18 amino acids. Regions amplified from RNA transcripts were the TCR beta CDR3 regions. First-round RT-PCR targeting the TCR CDR3 was performed with the HTBI primer set. TCRdb analysed the multiplex PCR reads with MiXCR anew, one entry per CDR3 protein. The table has about 290,000 distinct CDR3 sequences, roughly 15% seen once.

V usage is TRBV18 and J usage is TRBJ2-3; either TRBD1 or TRBD2 may fit D (6 bases each). This TCR came from a woman younger than 45 with Graves' hyperthyroidism that later progressed to Graves' ophthalmopathy. The sample was blood. CDR3 amino acids: CASSPPGPVVEGADTQYF. DNA for the CDR3: TGTGCCAGCTCACCACCGGGACCAGTAGTGGAGGGGGCAGATACGCAGTATTTT.